This T cell receptor beta chain was observed in a study of blood T cells in healthy people across ages. It was with a sample-barcoded 5' primer and a J-beta primer mix that a second PCR of about 7 to 12 cycles was run. Researchers report that a template-switch adaptor with 12 random nucleotides tagged each cDNA molecule. TCRdb itself ran the 5' RACE reads through MiXCR, one entry per CDR3 protein. The profile shows about 690,000 distinct CDR3 sequences, approximately 40% of them singletons. This clonotype came up many times. With V trimmed by 8 bases and J by 2 bases, 10 bases remained unmatched. This CDR3 spans 15 amino acids. Looked up from germline, CDR1 is WSHSY and CDR2 is SAAADI.

Input material: blood. The origin of this receptor is a man older than 75 in good health. The rearrangement links TRBV10-2 to TRBJ2-5, with 8 bases aligning to TRBD1. This CDR3 is CASGSGTGPQETQYF. The CDR3 DNA is TGCGCCAGCGGATCCGGGACAGGCCCACAAGAGACCCAGTACTTC.